This TCR beta chain was captured by sequencing in a study of CD8+ T cells in alopecia areata. The CDR3 is 15 residues long. Germline values: CDR1 MNHEY, CDR2 SVGAGI. After removal of 6 bases from V and 8 bases from J, the junction contained 13 bases not matched to a gene. RNA was isolated and reverse transcribed to cDNA, the sequencing template. The data were produced by immunoSEQ multiplex PCR, yet TCRdb's version contains in-frame clones alone and is incomplete. The sample has about 69,000 clones; 50% to 75% are singletons. Sample: CD8+ T cells sorted from blood, taken at week 0. The TCR was taken from a human donor with alopecia areata. This chain joins TRBV6-5 and TRBJ1-5; 7 bases line up with TRBD1. The CDR3 DNA sequence: TGTGCCAGCAGGCCCGGGACAGCACTTGGTGAGCCCCAGCATTTT. It encodes CASRPGTALGEPQHF.